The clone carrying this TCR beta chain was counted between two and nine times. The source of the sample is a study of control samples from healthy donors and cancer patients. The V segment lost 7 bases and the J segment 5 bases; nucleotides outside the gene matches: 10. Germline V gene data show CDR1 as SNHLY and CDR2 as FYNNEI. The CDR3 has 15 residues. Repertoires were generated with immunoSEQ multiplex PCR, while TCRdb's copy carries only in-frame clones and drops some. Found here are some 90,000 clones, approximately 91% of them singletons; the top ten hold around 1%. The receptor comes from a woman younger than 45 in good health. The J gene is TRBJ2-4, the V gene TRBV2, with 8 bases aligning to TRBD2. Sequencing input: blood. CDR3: CASTSGGRIQNIQYF. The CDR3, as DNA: TGTGCCAGCACTTCGGGGGGGAGGATTCAAAACATTCAGTACTTC.